The 13 T cell receptor beta chains listed next were all sequenced from one sample in a study of tumor and adjacent non-tumor tissue in lung cancer. No cell sorting was done before RNA was extracted from the tissue. Three rounds of nested PCR, following a modified ARM-PCR protocol, produced the TCRbeta library. TCRdb redid the calling of the multiplex PCR reads with MiXCR, one entry per CDR3 protein. This sample carries 120,000 or so distinct CDR3 sequences, approximately 71% of them seen once, and the ten largest clones take 9.5% to 15%. Sequencing was done on a sample of lung tumor tissue. The receptors stem from a man aged 25 to 45 with non-small cell lung cancer.

This clonotype was recorded a few times. This may be a read error, as it is one base from a much larger clone. The chain carries TRBV20-1 and TRBJ1-1; D not resolved. This CDR3 comprises 14 residues. Germline values: CDR1 DFQATT, CDR2 SNEGSKA (reference sequence). The CDR3 region has the DNA TGCAGTGCTAGGGGGTGGGGAGAAGTAACTGAAACTTTCTTT. It translates to CSARGWGEVTETFF.

Note on this clonotype: A much more abundant neighbour one base away suggests this may be a read error. V and J are TRBV20-1 and TRBJ1-2; D gene ambiguous. Trimming stripped 0 bases from V and 6 bases from J, with 14 bases between. In germline, CDR1 is DFQATT, CDR2 SNEGSKA (reference sequence). CDR3 size: 14 residues. CDR3 DNA sequence: TGCAGTGCTAGAGATTCGGGCTCCTTAGATGGCTACACCTTC. This codes for CSARDSGSLDGYTF.

The chain couples TRBV12-3 or TRBV12-4 to TRBJ2-7; tentative D call: TRBD1 (6 bases). This CDR3 region has 13 residues. The V and J ends lost 10 bases and 4 bases respectively, with 17 bases between them. The CDR3 here is CAINLQGWYEQYF. CDR3 sequence (DNA): TGTGCCATCAATTTACAGGGATGGTACGAGCAGTACTTC.

The chain couples TRBV6-5 to TRBJ2-6, with 10 bases aligning to TRBD1. With 5 bases clipped from V and 17 bases from J, the junction kept 15 bases outside the gene matches. The CDR3 spans 15 residues. The V gene's germline CDR1 is MNHEY and CDR2 SVGAGI. CDR3 DNA: TGTGCCAGCAGTACAACAGGGACAGGGGAACTAAAAGTGACTTTC. Residues: CASSTTGTGELKVTF.

On this clonotype: A read error may explain this, as a much larger clone is one base away. This rearrangement joins TRBV20-1 to TRBJ2-3; perhaps TRBD1 as D (5 bases). The V gene lost 3 bases and the J gene lost 0 bases, with 10 bases spanning the gap. The germline V gene has CDR1 DFQATT and CDR2 SNEGSKA (reference sequence). The CDR3 is 14 residues long. The CDR3 loop is CSASLGVSTDTQYF. The CDR3 coding sequence is TGCAGTGCTAGCCTAGGGGTTAGCACAGATACGCAGTATTTT.

This clonotype was seen once. A much larger clone differs by one base, so this may be a read error. The chain is built from TRBV4-2 and TRBJ2-1; a weak D match, TRBD2 (5 bases). Germline lookup yields CDR1 LGHNA and CDR2 YNFKEQ. The CDR3 runs 15 residues. CDR3 sequence reads: CVSSQASGNYNEQFF. CDR3 coding DNA: TGTGTCAGCAGCCAAGCCAGCGGAAACTACAATGAGCAGTTCTTC.

Comments on this clonotype: This may stem from a read error, because a much larger clone lies one nucleotide away. The J gene is TRBJ2-7, the V gene TRBV6-2 or TRBV6-3, with no clear D. Germline V gene data show CDR1 as MNHEY and CDR2 as SVGEGT. The CDR3 is 11 amino acids. CDR3 sequence: CPSSISYEQYF. The CDR3 DNA reads as TGTCCCAGCAGTATATCCTACGAGCAGTACTTC.

This clonotype was counted ten times or more. The junction departs from germline at one end; a sequencing error may be responsible. The CDR3 DNA reads TGTGCCAGCAGCTTGCGTCCGGGGGGTATCACACATACGCAGTATTTT. Its protein product is CASSLRPGGITHTQYF. This rearrangement joins TRBV5-6 to TRBJ2-3, with 7 bases that match TRBD2. Looked up from germline, CDR1 is SGHDT and CDR2 is YYEEEE. The CDR3 runs to 16 residues.

Comments on this clonotype: One end of the junction does not line up with germline, which may come from a read error. The chain uses TRBV4-1 and TRBJ2-3, with D perhaps given as TRBD1 or TRBD2 (7 bases each). This CDR3 has 17 residues. The germline gives CDR1 MGHRA, CDR2 YSYEKL. The CDR3 protein is CATSLARAGGVPDTQYF. CDR3 coding DNA: TGCGCCACCAGCCTCGCCCGGGCAGGGGGGGTCCCCGATACGCAGTATTTT.

This clonotype was seen more than once but under ten times. CDR3 amino acids: CASSLATGSDTQYF. The CDR3 region has the DNA TGTGCCAGCAGTTTGGCCACAGGGTCAGATACGCAGTATTTT. V is TRBV12-3 or TRBV12-4 and J is TRBJ2-3, with D possibly TRBD1 on 6 matching bases. The CDR3 covers 14 residues. Trimming stripped 3 bases from V and 4 bases from J, with 11 bases between.

Remarks on this clonotype: At one boundary the junction diverges from the germline segment, which might be a read error. The chain combines TRBV29-1 with TRBJ2-1, with D possibly being TRBD2 (6 bases). CDR3 length equals 11 residues. Germline values: CDR1 SQVTM, CDR2 ANQGSEA. CDR3 loop: CSVVPGEGTLF. As DNA, the CDR3 is TGCAGCGTCGTCCCGGGAGAGGGGACTCTCTTT.

Details on this clonotype: Here the CDR3 omits its conserved ending phenylalanine or tryptophan, so a read error is the likely source. This chain's CDR3 is CASRPSYEQYS. CDR3 in DNA: TGTGCCAGCAGGCCTAGCTACGAGCAGTACTCC. The rearrangement links TRBV6-5 to TRBJ2-7; no firm D call. The V end lost 6 bases, the J end lost 3 bases, and 6 bases lay between the germline ends. The germline V gene encodes CDR1 MNHEY and CDR2 SVGAGI. The CDR3 runs to 11 residues.

There are many counts of this clonotype. CDR3 sequence reads: CASSQSTGGSTDTQYF. The CDR3 region has the DNA TGCGCCAGCAGCCAATCAACCGGGGGATCCACAGATACGCAGTATTTT. The V and J genes are TRBV4-1 and TRBJ2-3; D may be TRBD2 (6 bases). Germline V gives CDR1 MGHRA, CDR2 YSYEKL. This CDR3 has 16 amino acids. V shed 2 bases and J shed 2 bases, with 14 bases lying between them.